The text below deals with one T cell receptor (beta chain). As yet, its antigen is unknown. A junction boundary mismatches the germline segment, possibly from a read error. Negative isolation was used for CD8+ and CD4+ T cells, and FACS enrichment was applied to TEMRA cells. Germline V CDR1 and CDR2: MGHRA, YSYEKL. This CDR3 contains 13 residues. This sample is drawn from a study of CD8 T cells in Susac syndrome. Findings of the study overall: CD8+ clonal expansion in Susac was maximal in TEMRA cells and in active patients.

It was with random hexamers that roughly 0.5 to 1 ug RNA was reverse transcribed. TCRdb redid the calling of the immunoSEQ multiplex PCR reads with MiXCR, one entry per CDR3 protein. This sample yields nearly 110,000 distinct CDR3 sequences, of which roughly 94% are seen a single time; approximately 0.41% belongs to the top ten. The TCR originated in a human donor with Susac syndrome. Sequencing was carried out using CD8+ T cells from PBMCs. This chain uses TRBV4-1 with TRBJ1-1, with D possibly TRBD1 on 6 matching bases. CDR3 region: CASSLQGRTEVFF. The CDR3, as DNA: TGCGCCAGCAGCCTCCAGGGGAGGACTGAAGTTTTCTTT.